This T cell receptor beta chain derives from a study of control samples from healthy donors and cancer patients. CDR3 length: 12 amino acids. Trimming removed 5 bases from V and 5 bases from J, with 9 bases in between. Sequencing used immunoSEQ multiplex PCR; TCRdb keeps in-frame clones, though not all of them. The table shows about 150,000 clones, with just under 95% occurring only once. This TCR derives from a woman between 40 and 55 years old in good health. Material: blood. This chain links TRBV12-3 or TRBV12-4 with TRBJ2-5; D not resolved. Here the CDR3 reads CASSPYGETQYF. The CDR3, as DNA: TGTGCCAGCAGTCCATACGGGGAGACCCAGTACTTC.